This T cell receptor (beta chain) was recovered during a study of cytomegalovirus exposure and HLA in healthy donors. Study overall: Ancestry clustering placed about four fifths of over 300 genotyped donors in the Caucasian-associated cluster. Findings and limits, study-wide: In a later analysis, TCR association rates varied by HLA locus: DRB1 most, HLA-C fewest. The authors later found most CMV-associated TCR beta chains appeared HLA-restricted. Three CMV-associated chains proved CMV antigen-specific in vitro.

Concerning this clone itself: The antigen remains undetermined.

V was pared by 5 bases and J by 5 bases, with 11 bases of the junction left unmatched. The V gene's germline CDR1 is SGHDT and CDR2 YYEEEE. CDR3 length equals 15 residues. A multiplex PCR was run with 60 Vbeta primers and 13 Jbeta primers. Libraries were prepared by immunoSEQ multiplex PCR; TCRdb keeps only in-frame clonotypes and omits some of them. The sample lists under 200,000 clones; around four fifths were seen once. Specimen: PBMCs. This chain connects TRBV5-6 to TRBJ1-1; 8 nucleotides line up with TRBD1. The receptor's source is a man aged 25 to 40 in good health and CMV-seronegative. CDR3 protein: CASRGNRGLSTEAFF. CDR3 sequence (DNA): TGTGCCAGCAGGGGCAACAGGGGGTTATCGACTGAAGCTTTCTTT. The full variable domain, its missing parts supplied by reference TRBV5-6 and TRBJ1-1, is DAGVTQSPTHLIKTRGQQVTLRCSPKSGHDTVSWYQQALGQGPQFIFQYYEEEERQRGNFPDRFSGHQFPNYSSELNVNALLLGDSALYLCASRGNRGLSTEAFFGQGTRLTVV.